The 8 T cell receptor beta chains below come from one sample, sequenced in a study of regulatory T cells in long-lasting Graves disease. The authors built TCR beta libraries using iRepertoire HTBI primers and Arm-PCR of CDR3 regions. TCRdb analysed the multiplex PCR reads with MiXCR anew, one entry per CDR3 protein. This table holds around 300,000 distinct CDR3 sequences, 20% to 25% found once. Time point specified: persistent/refractory GD, antithyroid drugs over 5 years with positive TRAb. Preparation of the TCR library used RNA extracted from PBMCs. The sequencing here drew on peripheral blood mononuclear cells (PBMCs), taken when the disease was refractory, from a patient treated with antithyroid drugs. The origin of the receptors is a female donor with Graves disease.

This clonotype was observed a few times. The V call is TRBV4-3, the J call TRBJ2-2, with unresolved D. The length of the CDR3 is 15 residues. Trimming took off 3 bases at V and 1 base at J, with 9 bases between the two ends. Looked up from germline, CDR1 is LGHNA and CDR2 is YSLEER. CDR3 nucleotide sequence: TGCGCCAGCAGCCATGATTGGCAGAACACCGGGGAGCTGTTTTTT. Translated: CASSHDWQNTGELFF.

The chain links TRBV19 to TRBJ1-5, with D possibly being TRBD1 (5 bases). Trimming removed 5 bases from V and 9 bases from J, with 11 bases in between. The CDR3 is made up of 12 amino acids. From germline, CDR1 is LNHDA and CDR2 SQIVND (reference sequence). As DNA, the CDR3 is TGTGCCAGTAGTCGAGGGGACCTGCCCCAGCATTTT. It specifies CASSRGDLPQHF.

This clonotype was seen ten or more times. This chain links TRBV11-2 with TRBJ1-4, with D maybe TRBD1 (6 bases). V was cut by 0 bases and J by 8 bases, with 10 bases left in between. This CDR3 has 14 amino acids. Germline V gene data show CDR1 as SGHAT and CDR2 as FQNNGV. The CDR3 protein is CASSLDAGVEKLFF. CDR3 in DNA: TGTGCCAGCAGCTTAGATGCAGGGGTAGAAAAACTGTTTTTT.

This clonotype came up many times. The V and J genes are TRBV7-2 and TRBJ2-5; D perhaps matches TRBD2 (5 bases). This CDR3 region has 14 residues. Germline-derived CDR1 and CDR2 are SGHTA and FQGNSA. V lost 3 bases to trimming and J lost 7 bases, with 15 bases between them. CDR3 sequence: CASSFHSDGGTQYF. The CDR3 DNA reads TGTGCCAGCAGCTTCCATTCCGATGGAGGGACCCAGTACTTC.

The chain is built from TRBV6-1 and TRBJ1-5, with 8 bases aligning to TRBD1. Per germline, CDR1 MNHNS and CDR2 SASEGT. CDR3 length equals 14 residues. The V segment lost 6 bases and the J segment 3 bases; nucleotides outside the gene matches: 4. For the CDR3, the DNA is TGTGCCAGCAGGATACAGGGGGTCAATCAGCCCCAGCATTTT. Encoded protein: CASRIQGVNQPQHF.

This clonotype was counted only a few times. The V gene is TRBV6-9, the J gene TRBJ1-2; D is ambiguous. V gave up 3 bases and J gave up 7 bases, with 15 bases separating them. CDR1 is MNHGY, CDR2 SVAAGI, per germline. The CDR3 totals 14 residues. The CDR3 DNA sequence: TGTGCCAGCAGTTACGGTGAACCCCGGGGTGGCTACACCTTC. The encoded protein is CASSYGEPRGGYTF.

This clonotype was recorded at least ten times. V gene TRBV7-2 combines with J gene TRBJ2-5, with 7 positions matching TRBD2. This CDR3 is 14 amino acids long. Germline V gene lookup returns CDR1 SGHTA and CDR2 FQGNSA. V shed 7 bases, J shed 4 bases, and the junction held 9 bases outside the gene matches. The CDR3 loop reads CASNFRGGPETQYF. CDR3 in DNA: TGTGCCAGCAACTTTAGGGGAGGGCCAGAGACCCAGTACTTC.

The V call is TRBV27, the J call TRBJ2-7; perhaps D is TRBD1 or TRBD2 (7 bases each). The CDR3 consists of 15 residues. V dropped 4 bases and J dropped 3 bases, with 16 bases sitting between them. The V gene's germline CDR1 is MNHEY and CDR2 SMNVEV (reference sequence). DNA of the CDR3: TGTGCCAGCAGTTCCGGACAGGCGGGGGACTACGAGCAGTACTTC. It encodes CASSSGQAGDYEQYF.